Below, 27 T cell receptor beta chains from the same sample are listed, as sequenced in a study of radiotherapy plus CTLA-4 blockade in lung cancer. Sequencing used immunoSEQ multiplex PCR; TCRdb keeps in-frame clones, though not all of them. This table holds tens of thousands of clones, approximately 73% found once. This specimen consisted of peripheral blood, obtained from a patient treated with radiotherapy plus ipilimumab. These receptors originate from a human donor with non-small cell lung cancer who had a complete response to radiotherapy plus ipilimumab.

The chain recombines TRBV2 with TRBJ1-1; TRBD1 aligns across 10 bases. The germline V gene encodes CDR1 SNHLY and CDR2 FYNNEI. This CDR3 is 14 amino acids long. V lost 7 bases and J lost 1; bases outside the gene matches: 3. CDR3 in amino acids: CASIGTGANTEAFF. CDR3 coding DNA: TGTGCCAGCATTGGGACAGGGGCGAACACTGAAGCTTTCTTT.

This clone was counted a single time. This chain uses TRBV5-4 with TRBJ2-7; no clear D. This CDR3 spans 16 amino acids. CDR1 SGHNT and CDR2 YYREEE come from the germline V gene (reference sequence). V was trimmed by 0 bases and J by 6 bases, leaving 19 bases between them. The CDR3 sequence: CASSLDPVPGLSEQYF. The CDR3 DNA reads TGTGCCAGCAGCTTGGACCCAGTCCCGGGTCTTTCCGAGCAGTACTTC. Full variable domain (rest looked up from reference TRBV5-4 and TRBJ2-7): ETGVTQSPTHLIKTRGQQVTLRCSSQSGHNTVSWYQQALGQGPQFIFQYYREEENGRGNFPPRFSGLQFPNYSSELNVNALELDDSALYLCASSLDPVPGLSEQYFGPGTRLTVT.

This chain uses TRBV20-1 with TRBJ1-2; no firm D call. Germline V lookup: CDR1 DFQATT, CDR2 SNEGSKA (reference sequence). The CDR3 runs 11 residues. The V gene lost 2 bases and the J gene lost 8 bases, with 9 bases spanning the gap. This CDR3 reads CSARWSGGYTF. CDR3 coding DNA: TGCAGTGCTAGATGGAGTGGCGGCTACACCTTC.

This clone was found a few times. The chain links TRBV13 to TRBJ2-1, with D possibly matching TRBD2 (7 bases). CDR1 is PRHDT, CDR2 FYEKMQ, per germline (reference sequence). The CDR3 is 13 amino acids. The V and J ends lost 6 bases and 9 bases respectively, with 15 bases between them. The CDR3 coding sequence is TGTGCCAGCAGGGGAGGGGGGCCGTCTGAGCAGTTCTTC. Encoded protein: CASRGGGPSEQFF. Supplemented by reference TRBV13 and TRBJ2-1, the full variable domain reads AAGVIQSPRHLIKEKRETATLKCYPIPRHDTVYWYQQGPGQDPQFLISFYEKMQSDKGSIPDRFSAQQFSDYHSELNMSSLELGDSALYFCASRGGGPSEQFFGPGTRLTVL.

The chain couples TRBV5-8 to TRBJ2-7, with 11 bases lining up with TRBD1. Trimming at V came to 3 bases and at J to 3 bases, leaving 2 bases not matched to a gene. CDR1 and CDR2 (germline): SGHTS, YDEGEE. CDR3 length equals 14 residues. The CDR3 region is CASSWGQGVYEQYF. CDR3 DNA sequence: TGTGCCAGCAGCTGGGGACAGGGGGTCTACGAGCAGTACTTC.

This sequence joins TRBV19 and TRBJ2-7; 8 bases are a match to TRBD1. The V segment lost 5 bases and the J segment 4 bases; nucleotides outside the gene matches: 10. Germline CDR1 LNHDA, CDR2 SQIVND (reference sequence). CDR3 size: 15 residues. The CDR3 reads CASSFDRGISYEQYF. The CDR3, as DNA: TGTGCCAGTAGTTTTGACAGGGGAATATCTTACGAGCAGTACTTC.

This clone was found once. This chain uses TRBV11-2 with TRBJ2-5; 8 positions match TRBD2. With 3 bases clipped from V and 5 bases from J, the junction kept 5 bases outside the gene matches. This CDR3 contains 14 residues. In germline, CDR1 is SGHAT, CDR2 FQNNGV. CDR3 in amino acids: CASSFSASGETQYF. CDR3 nucleotides: TGTGCCAGCAGCTTCTCGGCTAGCGGGGAGACCCAGTACTTC.

The CDR3 DNA is TGTGCCAGCAGTGAGACTAGCTCCCGAGAGTACTTC. This sequence encodes CASSETSSREYF. The rearrangement links TRBV2 to TRBJ2-7; 7 bases fit TRBD2. V shed 3 bases, J shed 11 bases, and the junction held 7 bases outside the gene matches. Germline V gives CDR1 SNHLY, CDR2 FYNNEI. There are 12 residues in the CDR3.

This clone has more than one count but fewer than ten. The rearrangement uses TRBV2 and TRBJ2-1, with D possibly matching TRBD2 (6 bases). The CDR3 totals 15 residues. Germline V gene sequence: CDR1 SNHLY, CDR2 FYNNEI. The V end was cut by 1 base, the J end by 0 bases, with 7 bases between. CDR3 in DNA: TGTGCCAGCAGTGAAGTAGCGGCCTCCTACAATGAGCAGTTCTTC. Translating gives CASSEVAASYNEQFF.

The chain joins TRBV18 to TRBJ1-1; a weak D match, TRBD1 (5 bases). Germline-derived CDR1 and CDR2 are KGHSH and LQKENI. V was shortened by 4 bases and J by 6 bases, with 12 bases between the two germline ends. This CDR3 spans 13 amino acids. The CDR3 nucleotides read TGTGCCAGCTCACAAGACAGAAGTTCTGAAGCTTTCTTT. Encoded protein: CASSQDRSSEAFF.

The rearrangement links TRBV6-1 to TRBJ2-7, with 11 bases aligning to TRBD2. The CDR3 totals 14 residues. V shed 6 bases and J 3 bases; nucleotides not matched to a gene: 4. Per the germline V gene, CDR1 is MNHNS and CDR2 is SASEGT. The CDR3 loop is CASRGTSGGYEQYF. In nucleotides, the CDR3 is TGTGCCAGCAGAGGGACTAGCGGAGGCTACGAGCAGTACTTC.

This chain uses TRBV18 with TRBJ1-1; D remains ambiguous. The CDR3 runs 15 residues. Germline values: CDR1 KGHSH, CDR2 LQKENI. V lost 0 bases, J lost 1 base, and 9 bases lay in between. The CDR3 region is CASSPPLPGNTEAFF. The CDR3 DNA follows: TGTGCCAGCTCACCACCGTTGCCAGGGAACACTGAAGCTTTCTTT.

The genes are TRBV6-5 and TRBJ2-3, with a tentative D call TRBD2 (6 bases). The CDR3 spans 16 residues. Germline V CDR1 and CDR2: MNHEY, SVGAGI. V shed 0 bases and J shed 1 base, with 11 bases lying between them. CDR3 residues: CASSYSSGLGTDTQYF. In DNA, the CDR3 is TGTGCCAGCAGTTACTCGAGCGGGTTGGGCACAGATACGCAGTATTTT.

The chain uses TRBV6-1 and TRBJ1-5; no reliable D call. Germline assignment: CDR1 MNHNS and CDR2 SASEGT. The CDR3 extends over 14 amino acids. V was shortened by 2 bases and J by 9 bases, with 14 bases between the two germline ends. The CDR3 DNA follows: TGTGCCAGCAGTGAAATGGAGGTTTGGGTGCCCCAGCATTTT. It translates to CASSEMEVWVPQHF.

The chain links TRBV9 to TRBJ2-3; 7 bases are shared with TRBD2. The CDR3 totals 16 residues. V shed 3 bases and J 3 bases; nucleotides not matched to a gene: 10. Germline assignment: CDR1 SGDLS and CDR2 YYNGEE. CDR3 sequence reads: CASSARAGPQTDTQYF. The CDR3 DNA follows: TGTGCCAGCAGCGCCAGAGCGGGGCCGCAGACAGATACGCAGTATTTT.

The gene calls are TRBV7-2 and TRBJ2-7, with TRBD1 as a possible D gene (6 bases). CDR3 size: 14 residues. The V and J ends lost 6 bases and 2 bases respectively, with 14 bases between them. Germline values: CDR1 SGHTA, CDR2 FQGNSA. The CDR3 bases are TGTGCCAGCAGTGGGGGCAGATTCACCTACGAGCAGTACTTC. Its translation: CASSGGRFTYEQYF.

The DNA of the CDR3 is TGTGCCTGGAGTCATGGACAAAGCAATCAGCCCCAGCATTTT. Translating gives CAWSHGQSNQPQHF. The rearrangement uses TRBV30 and TRBJ1-5; TRBD1 is a possible D gene (5 bases). The CDR3 totals 14 residues. Trimming removed 2 bases from V and 1 base from J, with 9 bases in between. CDR1 and CDR2 (germline): GTSNPN, SVGIG (reference sequence). Full variable domain (outside the CDR3, taken from reference TRBV30 and TRBJ1-5): SQTIHQWPATLVQPVGSPLSLECTVEGTSNPNLYWYRQAAGRGLQLLFYSVGIGQISSEVPQNLSASRPQDRQFILSSKKLLLSDSGFYLCAWSHGQSNQPQHFGDGTRLSIL.

This chain links TRBV7-9 with TRBJ2-7, with a weak D call TRBD1 (7 bases). The CDR3 is made up of 12 amino acids. CDR1 is SEHNR, CDR2 FQNEAQ, per germline (reference sequence). V lost 4 bases to trimming and J lost 11 bases, with 15 bases between them. CDR3 DNA: TGTGCCAGCAGCTACCGAGACAGGGAGGAGTACTTC. Translation: CASSYRDREEYF.

Only one count was recorded for this clone. The chain joins TRBV27 to TRBJ1-1; a possible D gene is TRBD1 (5 bases). In germline, CDR1 is MNHEY, CDR2 SMNVEV (reference sequence). V gave up 7 bases and J gave up 4 bases, with 16 bases separating them. This CDR3 is 14 amino acids long. As DNA, the CDR3 is TGTGCCAGCAACCCCGACCGGGGGGGCACTGAAGCTTTCTTT. Protein product: CASNPDRGGTEAFF.

This chain connects TRBV2 to TRBJ2-7, with 13 bases matching TRBD2. V shed 6 bases and J 4 bases; nucleotides not matched to a gene: 6. Germline lookup yields CDR1 SNHLY and CDR2 FYNNEI. This CDR3 spans 15 amino acids. This CDR3 is CASRGRTSGGYEQYF. The CDR3 DNA reads as TGTGCCAGCAGGGGACGGACTAGCGGGGGTTACGAGCAGTACTTC.

The V call is TRBV30, the J call TRBJ1-4; D ambiguous. Looked up from germline, CDR1 is GTSNPN and CDR2 is SVGIG (reference sequence). CDR3 length: 16 residues. V lost 2 bases and J lost 0, with 13 bases in between. The CDR3 loop is CAWSPWYGATNEKLFF. The CDR3 nucleotides read TGTGCCTGGAGTCCATGGTACGGTGCAACTAATGAAAAACTGTTTTTT. Complete variable domain (other parts from reference TRBV30 and TRBJ1-4): SQTIHQWPATLVQPVGSPLSLECTVEGTSNPNLYWYRQAAGRGLQLLFYSVGIGQISSEVPQNLSASRPQDRQFILSSKKLLLSDSGFYLCAWSPWYGATNEKLFFGSGTQLSVL.

The chain employs TRBV28 and TRBJ2-7; D is undetermined. Germline loops: CDR1 MDHEN, CDR2 SYDVKM. V was clipped by 6 bases and J by 3 bases, with 6 bases between them. The CDR3 covers 11 residues. CDR3 loop: CASRQNYEQYF. CDR3 bases: TGTGCCAGCAGACAAAACTACGAGCAGTACTTC.

CDR3 sequence: CASSSGGGYTGELFF. CDR3 coding DNA: TGTGCCAGCAGCTCCGGGGGGGGATATACCGGGGAGCTGTTTTTT. The V gene is TRBV2, the J gene TRBJ2-2; TRBD2 aligns across 8 bases. Unmatched junction bases numbered 8, after V lost 6 bases and J lost 5 bases. The germline CDR1 and CDR2 sequences are SNHLY and FYNNEI. The CDR3 is 15 residues long.

The gene calls are TRBV5-1 and TRBJ2-1, with 8 bases lining up with TRBD2. Trimming removed 4 bases from V and 3 bases from J; junction bases left unmatched: 3. The CDR3 spans 14 residues. Germline lookup yields CDR1 SGHRS and CDR2 YFSETQ. Here the CDR3 reads CASSVGLGYNEQFF. CDR3 nucleotide sequence: TGCGCCAGCAGCGTGGGACTAGGCTACAATGAGCAGTTCTTC.

The chain employs TRBV12-5 and TRBJ1-5; TRBD1 is a possible D gene (5 bases). Germline V lookup: CDR1 LGHNT, CDR2 FRNRAP. V lost 5 bases to trimming and J lost 2 bases, with 10 bases between them. The CDR3 is made up of 14 amino acids. The CDR3 sequence: CASGKDSRNQPQHF. The CDR3 coding sequence is TGTGCTAGTGGTAAAGACAGTCGCAATCAGCCCCAGCATTTT.

Comment on this clone: Mismatch with germline at one junction end may stem from a read error. The chain carries TRBV18 and TRBJ2-3, with a possible D match to TRBD2 (5 bases). The CDR3 consists of 11 residues. The germline V gene encodes CDR1 KGHSH and CDR2 LQKENI. The chain's CDR3 is CASSPEKQLEF. CDR3 nucleotide sequence: TGTGCCAGCTCACCAGAGAAGCAACTAGAATTT.

CDR3 nucleotides: TGTGCCAGCTCACCAGCCGGGGAGGTCACCTATGGCTACACCTTC. This codes for CASSPAGEVTYGYTF. V is TRBV18 and J is TRBJ1-2; D unresolved. Germline V CDR1 and CDR2: KGHSH, LQKENI. Trimming left V 2 bases short and J 4 bases short, with 14 bases between. This CDR3 contains 15 residues.